Listed below are T cell receptor beta chains from one sample, sequenced in a study of Graves' ophthalmopathy and Graves' hyperthyroidism. Using its own MiXCR run on the multiplex PCR reads, TCRdb lists one record per CDR3 protein. There are some 400,000 distinct CDR3 sequences in the sample; 18% occur only once, and about 1.4% lies in the top ten. The specimen was peripheral blood. These receptors came from a woman aged 18-30 years with Graves' ophthalmopathy. The CDR3 runs from the conserved cysteine through the conserved F or W. The order of the fields is CDR3 protein, J gene, V gene.

CASSLQGGYNYGYTF TRBJ1-2 TRBV7-2
CASSPLGVTEAFF TRBJ1-1 TRBV5-1
CASSLTGVDEQYF TRBJ2-7 TRBV5-1
CASSYSSRITWEKGYTF TRBJ1-2 TRBV6-5
CASSTPGAIDEQYF TRBJ2-7 TRBV5-1
CSVGGDLEAFF TRBJ1-1 TRBV29-1
CAIGDSLGDEQYF TRBJ2-7 TRBV6-1
CASRGQLPTGPKYF TRBJ2-5 TRBV6-5
CSATAAALYQETQYF TRBJ2-5 TRBV20-1
CASSIRGPNSPLHF TRBJ1-6 TRBV19
CASSSFYEQYF TRBJ2-7 TRBV6-5
CASSFKPPYEQYF TRBJ2-7 TRBV7-8
CSARDLSAQYF TRBJ2-5 TRBV20-1
CASSSFGRGSGTNTEAFF TRBJ1-1 TRBV11-2
CASSPIRGEPQHF TRBJ1-5 TRBV18
CASSGDRVAGYTF TRBJ1-2 TRBV2
CASSPSGPPWETQYF TRBJ2-5 TRBV5-4
CATSNHPAGREETQYF TRBJ2-5 TRBV15
CASSLAGGPSSGNTIYF TRBJ1-3 TRBV7-2
CASSPPPGQGPNTGELFF TRBJ2-2 TRBV6-4
CASSSRRGSGANVLTF TRBJ2-6 TRBV19
CSVTHRGRNTGELFF TRBJ2-2 TRBV29-1
CATRDGYSNQPQHF TRBJ1-5 TRBV10-3
CASSYDRGIYEQYF TRBJ2-7 TRBV12-3/TRBV12-4
CASSLGFGSPLHF TRBJ1-6 TRBV28
CASSLERHQGGTYEQYF TRBJ2-7 TRBV27
CASSLEGGSAEAFF TRBJ1-1 TRBV5-1
CASSLHGRVGGQPQHF TRBJ1-5 TRBV11-2
CASSYSTGAGNNSPLHF TRBJ1-6 TRBV6-5
CASSPLGSYEQYF TRBJ2-7 TRBV11-3
CASSSTGTGSFTNTGELFF TRBJ2-2 TRBV7-8
CASSPNRGHGELFF TRBJ2-2 TRBV18
CASSLREGVHSGANVLTF TRBJ2-6 TRBV27
CASSQDRTGSRDEQYF TRBJ2-7 TRBV4-1
CASSYSGTRGQSNQPQHF TRBJ1-5 TRBV6-2/TRBV6-3
CASSVVGTPIGADTQYF TRBJ2-3 TRBV9
CACGRVGMNTEAFF TRBJ1-1 TRBV6-1
CASSLGNRAATEAFF TRBJ1-1 TRBV7-9
CASRGQGLENYGYTF TRBJ1-2 TRBV6-1
CASSPGQGITYEQYF TRBJ2-7 TRBV12-3/TRBV12-4
CSASLTGGYEQYF TRBJ2-7 TRBV20-1
CSASRDGNQPQHF TRBJ1-5 TRBV29-1
CASSWDKQISETQYF TRBJ2-5 TRBV12-3/TRBV12-4
CASCASGTPKQNTF TRBJ1-2 TRBV6-2/TRBV6-3
CSATGQRYQETQYF TRBJ2-5 TRBV20-1
CASSQDRDQPQHF TRBJ1-5 TRBV6-1
CATHGTPVVETQYF TRBJ2-5 TRBV5-8
CASSEAGGPGELFF TRBJ2-2 TRBV6-1
CASTYQTGLTEAFF TRBJ1-1 TRBV11-2
CASSSARRAFF TRBJ1-1 TRBV27
CASSRSRDRGSKTQYF TRBJ2-5 TRBV7-9
CASSFRTGVRGSGAFF TRBJ1-1 TRBV11-1
CASGMNNYGYTF TRBJ1-2 TRBV5-1
CASSQDGEREDEQYF TRBJ2-7 TRBV4-2
CASSGAVRGNTIYF TRBJ1-3 TRBV28